These 6 T cell receptor beta chains originate from one sample sequenced in a study of OX40 agonist ivuxolimab in advanced cancers. Data came from immunoSEQ multiplex PCR; TCRdb stores just in-frame clones and leaves some out. Among 15,000 to 20,000 clones, around 87% were seen once, and the ten largest hold about 32%. The sample was CD4+ or CD8+ T cells sorted from blood, taken in a trial of the OX40 agonist ivuxolimab. The receptor source for this set is an adult with an advanced solid tumor such as melanoma, head and neck, liver or kidney cancer.

The chain couples TRBV6-6 to TRBJ2-7, with 8 bases that match TRBD1. V dropped 6 bases and J dropped 2; count of bases not matched to a gene: 9. The CDR3 totals 15 residues. Germline CDR1 MNHNY, CDR2 SVGAGI (reference sequence). The CDR3 DNA sequence: TGTGCCAGCAGCCCTTCCGGGACAGGCGCCTACGAGCAGTACTTC. This gives the protein CASSPSGTGAYEQYF.

J is TRBJ2-3 and V is TRBV4-1; 9 bases are shared with TRBD2. Per the germline V gene, CDR1 is MGHRA and CDR2 is YSYEKL. Unmatched junction bases numbered 9, after V lost 1 base and J lost 4 bases. The CDR3 has 17 amino acids. CDR3 amino acids: CASSQGSIAGVADTQYF. The CDR3 bases are TGCGCCAGCAGCCAAGGATCGATAGCGGGAGTCGCAGATACGCAGTATTTT.

J is TRBJ2-1 and V is TRBV9; D remains unclear. This CDR3 is 12 amino acids long. Germline CDR1 is SGDLS and CDR2 is YYNGEE. V gave up 3 bases and J gave up 7 bases, with 8 bases separating them. DNA of the CDR3: TGTGCCAGCAGCGGGGGATTAAATGAGCAGTTCTTC. Protein: CASSGGLNEQFF.

The chain couples TRBV4-2 to TRBJ2-2; D gene uncertain. The germline V gene encodes CDR1 LGHNA and CDR2 YNFKEQ. The CDR3 runs 14 residues. V lost 1 base, J lost 3 bases, and 6 bases lay in between. CDR3: CASSQGRDTGELFF. The CDR3 DNA sequence: TGTGCCAGCAGCCAAGGCCGGGACACCGGGGAGCTGTTTTTT.

The table lists this clone with a count of one. The V call is TRBV7-8, the J call TRBJ2-1; D not resolved. The ends were cut back, 6 bases at V and 10 bases at J, with 10 bases in the middle. CDR1 and CDR2 from the germline V gene are SGHVS and FQNEAQ. This CDR3 contains 11 residues. For the CDR3, the DNA is TGTGCCAGCAGGCAGTCCAGCGAGCAGTTCTTC. Translating it yields CASRQSSEQFF.

The chain uses TRBV19 and TRBJ2-1, with 12 bases lining up with TRBD2. In germline, CDR1 is LNHDA, CDR2 SQIVND (reference sequence). The CDR3 sequence is 15 residues long. With V trimmed by 4 bases and J by 3 bases, 1 base remained unmatched. The CDR3 DNA sequence: TGTGCCAGTAGTACGACTAGCGGGAGCTACAATGAGCAGTTCTTC. Translation: CASSTTSGSYNEQFF.